This entry lists 21 T cell receptor beta chains sequenced from one sample in a study of shared clonotypes between healthy human individuals. The protocol was immunoSEQ multiplex PCR, while the TCRdb copy is restricted to in-frame clones and leaves out a portion. In the table there are 2 million to 2.5 million clones, approximately 94% of which are singletons. Sample: naive CD4+ T cells sorted from blood. Subset denoted: CD45RA+ positively selected. These receptors all stem from a man younger than 35 in good health.

Worth noting for this clone: Distinct nucleotide sequences in the sample also encode this CDR3. The chain carries TRBV6-5 and TRBJ2-3, with D perhaps TRBD1 or TRBD2 (5 bases each). This CDR3 comprises 11 residues. The V gene's germline CDR1 is MNHEY and CDR2 SVGAGI. V was trimmed by 6 bases and J by 6 bases, leaving 7 bases between them. The CDR3 coding sequence is TGTGCCAGCAGCCGGGACGATACGCAGTATTTT. Protein: CASSRDDTQYF.

This chain joins TRBV6-6 and TRBJ2-7, with a possible D match to TRBD2 (6 bases). The ends were cut back, 0 bases at V and 7 bases at J, with 16 bases in the middle. The CDR3 is 15 amino acids. Germline-derived CDR1 and CDR2 are MNHNY and SVGAGI (reference sequence). The CDR3 bases are TGTGCCAGCAGTTACTCTTCTCCGGGAGCACAGGAGCAGTACTTC. Its protein is CASSYSSPGAQEQYF.

This clone has only one observation. This sample includes further DNA sequences coding for the same CDR3. This sequence joins TRBV11-2 and TRBJ2-5; possible D gene TRBD2, 5 bases. The CDR3 runs 13 residues. Trimming pared 3 bases from V and 1 base from J, leaving 6 bases between. Germline lookup yields CDR1 SGHAT and CDR2 FQNNGV. The DNA for the CDR3 is TGTGCCAGCAGCTTCACTAGCCAAGAGACCCAGTACTTC. This codes for CASSFTSQETQYF.

V gene TRBV10-3 combines with J gene TRBJ2-5; 7 bases match TRBD1. The CDR3 is 14 amino acids. V trimming: 3 bases; J trimming: 5 bases; junction bases outside the gene matches: 6. Germline V gene lookup returns CDR1 ENHRY and CDR2 SYGVKD. CDR3 sequence (DNA): TGTGCCATCAGTGAACAACAGGGGCGCGAGACCCAGTACTTC. Protein: CAISEQQGRETQYF.

The V call is TRBV5-1, the J call TRBJ2-3; D may correspond to TRBD1 or TRBD2 (5 bases each). CDR1 is SGHRS and CDR2 is YFSETQ in the germline V gene. This CDR3 is 17 amino acids long. V was pared by 10 bases and J by 0 bases, with 24 bases between. This chain's CDR3 is CASKQRRWGGSTDTQYF. In DNA form, the CDR3 reads TGCGCCTCCAAGCAGAGGCGATGGGGCGGGAGCACAGATACGCAGTATTTT.

The chain uses TRBV30 and TRBJ1-4; D remains ambiguous. The CDR3 spans 15 residues. Trimming shortened V by 2 bases and J by 6 bases, and 16 bases separated the two germline ends. Germline assignment: CDR1 GTSNPN and CDR2 SVGIG (reference sequence). The CDR3 DNA follows: TGTGCCTGGAGTTCTGGCGGCGCCGGGGATGAAAAACTGTTTTTT. Translating it yields CAWSSGGAGDEKLFF.

This clone has a single count. The J gene is TRBJ1-5, the V gene TRBV6-5; D gene ambiguous. The CDR3 contains 15 residues. V gave up 8 bases and J gave up 0 bases, with 14 bases separating them. Germline V gene lookup returns CDR1 MNHEY and CDR2 SVGAGI. CDR3 in DNA: TGTGCCAGCTCCCGTGGCCCGGATAGCAATCAGCCCCAGCATTTT. It codes for CASSRGPDSNQPQHF.

The chain employs TRBV18 and TRBJ2-3; D not certain. Trimming cost V 6 bases and J 0 bases, with 7 bases left between them. CDR1 and CDR2 from the germline V gene are KGHSH and LQKENI. The CDR3 covers 13 residues. The CDR3 here is CASSGPSTDTQYF. The CDR3 coding sequence is TGTGCCAGCTCCGGTCCTAGCACAGATACGCAGTATTTT.

The chain combines TRBV4-1 with TRBJ2-1; the D gene is possibly TRBD2 (5 bases). In germline, CDR1 is MGHRA, CDR2 YSYEKL. This CDR3 spans 16 amino acids. The V and J ends lost 0 bases and 0 bases respectively, with 9 bases between them. The CDR3 sequence is CASSQDPTSSYNEQFF. CDR3 in DNA: TGCGCCAGCAGCCAAGACCCCACTAGCTCCTACAATGAGCAGTTCTTC.

The chain joins TRBV5-1 to TRBJ2-3; no clear D gene. The CDR3 runs 14 residues. Germline V lookup: CDR1 SGHRS, CDR2 YFSETQ. V lost 5 bases and J 5 bases, leaving 15 bases between the germline ends. The CDR3 DNA sequence: TGCGCCAGCAGAAGTTCCCCCGAGGTAGATACGCAGTATTTT. This translates into CASRSSPEVDTQYF.

The genes are TRBV28 and TRBJ2-5; D ambiguous. The CDR3 loop spans 12 amino acids. From germline, CDR1 is MDHEN and CDR2 SYDVKM. Trimming removed 6 bases at V and 3 bases at J, with 8 bases between. The CDR3 nucleotides read TGTGCCAGCAGGTTACCGAAAGAGACCCAGTACTTC. This codes for CASRLPKETQYF.

This chain connects TRBV7-9 to TRBJ1-2; D gene ambiguous. Trimming stripped 4 bases from V and 8 bases from J, with 17 bases between. Germline CDR1 is SEHNR and CDR2 is FQNEAQ (reference sequence). The CDR3 totals 14 residues. The CDR3 DNA follows: TGTGCCAGCAGCTCCGCCGACGGCGTGTGGGGCTACACCTTC. As protein: CASSSADGVWGYTF.

V gene TRBV6-5 combines with J gene TRBJ1-2; 7 positions match TRBD1. Germline values: CDR1 MNHEY, CDR2 SVGAGI. This CDR3 region has 14 residues. With 5 bases clipped from V and 6 bases from J, the junction kept 9 bases outside the gene matches. The CDR3 coding sequence is TGTGCCAGCAGTCACCGGACAGGCCGAGATGGCTACACCTTC. Translated: CASSHRTGRDGYTF.

The chain uses TRBV28 and TRBJ1-4, with 7 bases fitting TRBD1. This CDR3 has 15 amino acids. V shed 3 bases, J shed 4 bases, and the junction held 5 bases outside the gene matches. Germline V lookup: CDR1 MDHEN, CDR2 SYDVKM. This CDR3 reads CASSLPGQFNEKLFF. CDR3 sequence (DNA): TGTGCCAGCAGTTTGCCGGGACAGTTTAATGAAAAACTGTTTTTT.

V usage is TRBV28 and J usage is TRBJ2-3; 9 positions match TRBD2. CDR1 is MDHEN and CDR2 is SYDVKM in the germline V gene. The CDR3 is 14 amino acids. Unmatched junction bases numbered 5, after V lost 5 bases and J lost 5 bases. The CDR3 protein is CASSSSGGRDTQYF. Here the CDR3 DNA reads TGTGCCAGCAGTAGTAGCGGGGGCCGAGATACGCAGTATTTT.

This clone was seen only once. The V call is TRBV5-4, the J call TRBJ1-6; D is perhaps TRBD1 (5 bases). This CDR3 has 15 amino acids. CDR1 is SGHNT, CDR2 YYREEE, per germline (reference sequence). V shed 6 bases and J shed 0 bases, with 10 bases lying between them. The CDR3 DNA follows: TGTGCCAGCAAAGAGGGGACCTCCTATAATTCACCCCTCCACTTT. Translating gives CASKEGTSYNSPLHF.

The V gene is TRBV7-9, the J gene TRBJ2-5, with 14 nucleotides matching TRBD2. CDR1 is SEHNR, CDR2 FQNEAQ, per germline (reference sequence). V lost 5 bases, J lost 4 bases, and 3 bases stayed unmatched. This CDR3 has 15 amino acids. The CDR3 coding sequence is TGTGCCAGCAGCGCGGGACTAGCGGGAGTAGAGACCCAGTACTTC. It yields the protein CASSAGLAGVETQYF.

This rearrangement joins TRBV7-9 to TRBJ1-4; D is undetermined. This CDR3 is 16 amino acids long. Looked up from germline, CDR1 is SEHNR and CDR2 is FQNEAQ (reference sequence). V gave up 5 bases and J gave up 0 bases, with 13 bases separating them. CDR3 in DNA: TGTGCCAGCAGCCCCCTCCGGGATGCAACTAATGAAAAACTGTTTTTT. Encoded protein: CASSPLRDATNEKLFF.

This chain joins TRBV7-9 and TRBJ2-5; 14 bases agree with TRBD2. This CDR3 has 16 amino acids. Per germline, CDR1 SEHNR and CDR2 FQNEAQ (reference sequence). Trimming cost V 5 bases and J 3 bases; bases outside gene matches: 5. The CDR3 loop reads CASSGEGLAGEETQYF. The CDR3 nucleotides read TGTGCCAGCAGCGGGGAGGGACTAGCGGGGGAAGAGACCCAGTACTTC. Combining the CDR3 with reference TRBV7-9 and TRBJ2-5 gives the whole variable domain DTGVSQNPRHKITKRGQNVTFRCDPISEHNRLYWYRQTLGQGPEFLTYFQNEAQLEKSRLLSDRFSAERPKGSFSTLEIQRTEQGDSAMYLCASSGEGLAGEETQYFGPGTRLLVL.

Comment on this clone: The junction and the germline gene differ at one end; a read error may be behind it. The J gene is TRBJ2-7, the V gene TRBV20-1; TRBD1 aligns across 10 bases. The CDR3 loop spans 11 amino acids. The germline gives CDR1 DFQATT, CDR2 SNEGSKA (reference sequence). The DNA of the CDR3 is TGCAGTGCAAGACAGGGGGCCGGGGAGGACTTC. Translating it yields CSARQGAGEDF.

In its sample, this clone was seen once. The chain has TRBV30 and TRBJ2-4; 7 bases line up with TRBD1. Germline lookup yields CDR1 GTSNPN and CDR2 SVGIG (reference sequence). The CDR3 has 14 residues. J lost 4 bases, V lost 3 bases, and 6 bases had no gene match. The CDR3 reads CAWSTDRAKNIQYF. The CDR3 DNA follows: TGTGCCTGGAGCACAGACAGGGCTAAAAACATTCAGTACTTC.